One sample yielded the 25 T cell receptor beta chains listed below, sequenced in a study of human thymus T cells (dated by TCRdb to between 2020 and 2021). Library prep was done by the immunoSEQ multiplex PCR assay. Drawn from immuneACCESS, this table holds only the in-frame rearrangements with V and J called that TCRdb kept. Clones are partly lost; checked studies trace under half to an unresolved V gene and leave the rest unexplained. The sample yields 57,000 or so clones; 85% to 95% were counted once. Roughly 5.6% of the sample comes from the top ten. The sample was blood. These receptors all stem from a boy under three years old with a congenital heart defect but otherwise immunologically healthy.

The chain uses TRBV7-6 and TRBJ2-2, with D uncertain. CDR3 length: 13 amino acids. Trimming took off 1 base at V and 6 bases at J, with 6 bases between the two ends. CDR1 is SGHVS and CDR2 is FNYEAQ in the germline V gene. CDR3 residues: CASSLEGSGELFF. The CDR3 DNA sequence: TGTGCCAGCAGCTTAGAAGGGTCCGGGGAGCTGTTTTTT. Using reference TRBV7-6 and TRBJ2-2 for the parts outside the CDR3, the full variable domain is GAGVSQSPRYKVTKRGQDVALRCDPISGHVSLYWYRQALGQGPEFLTYFNYEAQQDKSGLPNDRFSAERPEGSISTLTIQRTEQRDSAMYRCASSLEGSGELFFGEGSRLTVL.

This clone has more than one count but fewer than ten. This sequence joins TRBV5-1 and TRBJ2-1; D is tentatively TRBD1 or TRBD2 (6 bases each). Trimming stripped 4 bases from V and 1 base from J, with 21 bases between. The CDR3 is 18 amino acids. Germline CDR1 and CDR2: SGHRS and YFSETQ. Written as DNA, the CDR3 is TGCGCCAGCAGCCCAAGGGGGGTAGGGGGAGCTTCCTACAATGAGCAGTTCTTC. Residues: CASSPRGVGGASYNEQFF.

This chain uses TRBV11-1 with TRBJ2-2, with D uncertain. The CDR3 has 17 residues. Trimming removed 1 base at V and 4 bases at J, with 16 bases between. Per the germline V gene, CDR1 is SGHAT and CDR2 is FQDESV (reference sequence). In nucleotides, the CDR3 is TGTGCCAGCAGCTTAGTGCAGACATACCCGTCCACCGGGGAGCTGTTTTTT. It codes for CASSLVQTYPSTGELFF.

The V gene is TRBV6-7, the J gene TRBJ1-2; D is unclear. TRBV6-7 is known as an ORF, though its function is uncertain. This CDR3 region has 14 residues. Trimming left V 3 bases short and J 5 bases short, with 13 bases between. The CDR3 nucleotides read TGTGCCAGCAGTTATCTCTTCCAACTGTATGGCTACACCTTC. The encoded protein is CASSYLFQLYGYTF.

The table lists this clone with a count of one. This chain uses TRBV11-3 with TRBJ1-6; TRBD1 is a possible D gene (5 bases). The V and J ends lost 1 base and 7 bases respectively, with 11 bases between them. The CDR3 runs to 15 residues. From germline, CDR1 is SGHNT and CDR2 YENEEA. The CDR3 DNA follows: TGTGCCAGCAGCTTAGGGGGGGAAAGGAATTCACCCCTCCACTTT. Translation gives CASSLGGERNSPLHF.

The chain links TRBV5-1 to TRBJ2-3; no clear D. CDR1 and CDR2 (germline): SGHRS, YFSETQ. The ends were cut back, 2 bases at V and 0 bases at J, with 1 base in the middle. The CDR3 has 12 amino acids. The CDR3 reads CASSFSTDTQYF. The DNA of the CDR3 is TGCGCCAGCAGCTTTAGCACAGATACGCAGTATTTT. Full variable domain (outside the CDR3, taken from reference TRBV5-1 and TRBJ2-3): KAGVTQTPRYLIKTRGQQVTLSCSPISGHRSVSWYQQTPGQGLQFLFEYFSETQRNKGNFPGRFSGRQFSNSRSEMNVSTLELGDSALYLCASSFSTDTQYFGPGTRLTVL.

The chain carries TRBV29-1 and TRBJ2-1; 11 bases are a match to TRBD2. The ends lost 1 base at V and 7 bases at J; junction bases unmatched: 9. The germline V gene encodes CDR1 SQVTM and CDR2 ANQGSEA. CDR3 length: 16 residues. The CDR3 DNA reads TGCAGCGTTGAAGGTTTTAGGACTAGCGGGTTGAATGAGCAGTTCTTC. It is translated as CSVEGFRTSGLNEQFF.

About this clone: This sample also contains other DNA sequences that code for the same CDR3. The chain carries TRBV25-1 and TRBJ2-3; D gene ambiguous. The germline gives CDR1 MGHDK, CDR2 SYGVNS. Trimming shortened V by 6 bases and J by 0 bases, and 4 bases separated the two germline ends. The CDR3 consists of 12 residues. CDR3 nucleotides: TGTGCCAGCAGGGGGAGCACAGATACGCAGTATTTT. This encodes CASRGSTDTQYF.

The V and J genes are TRBV10-3 and TRBJ2-5; 12 bases match TRBD2. This CDR3 is 15 amino acids long. From germline, CDR1 is ENHRY and CDR2 SYGVKD. V trimming: 4 bases; J trimming: 4 bases; junction bases outside the gene matches: 4. In DNA, the CDR3 is TGTGCCATCAGTGCTAGCGGGGGGGCCGCAGAGACCCAGTACTTC. Its protein is CAISASGGAAETQYF.

The chain links TRBV4-2 to TRBJ2-7; the match to TRBD2 covers 11 bases. This CDR3 comprises 16 residues. After removal of 0 bases from V and 4 bases from J, the junction contained 5 bases not matched to a gene. CDR1 is LGHNA and CDR2 is YNFKEQ in the germline V gene. CDR3 DNA sequence: TGTGCCAGCAGCCAAGAATGGCTAGCGGGGGGTTACGAGCAGTACTTC. Its translation: CASSQEWLAGGYEQYF.

The chain has TRBV5-4 and TRBJ2-7; 9 bases match TRBD1. V shed 4 bases and J 3 bases; nucleotides not matched to a gene: 11. Germline V CDR1 and CDR2: SGHNT, YYREEE (reference sequence). This CDR3 has 16 amino acids. The CDR3 is CASSVVGTGKGYEQYF. CDR3 sequence (DNA): TGTGCCAGCAGCGTCGTAGGGACAGGGAAAGGCTACGAGCAGTACTTC.

The genes are TRBV18 and TRBJ2-2; D ambiguous. Germline V gives CDR1 KGHSH, CDR2 LQKENI. The CDR3 contains 13 residues. Trimming pared 1 base from V and 5 bases from J, leaving 5 bases between. The CDR3 DNA follows: TGTGCCAGCTCACCACGCAGGACCGGGGAGCTGTTTTTT. This translates into CASSPRRTGELFF.

This chain links TRBV7-2 with TRBJ2-3, with 11 bases that match TRBD2. Germline V lookup: CDR1 SGHTA, CDR2 FQGNSA. V was clipped by 6 bases and J by 4 bases; unmatched bases: 3. The CDR3 has 14 residues. CDR3 sequence: CASRSSGGSDTQYF. CDR3 DNA sequence: TGTGCCAGCAGATCTAGCGGGGGGTCAGATACGCAGTATTTT.

The V gene is TRBV7-3, the J gene TRBJ2-3; TRBD1 or TRBD2 may be the D gene (6 bases each). The CDR3 totals 14 residues. Germline values: CDR1 SGHTA, CDR2 FQGTGA. Trimming removed 2 bases at V and 2 bases at J, with 8 bases between. DNA for the CDR3: TGTGCCAGCAGCTTAGGGGGGCTCACAGATACGCAGTATTTT. This encodes CASSLGGLTDTQYF.

The chain is built from TRBV7-9 and TRBJ2-1, with 10 nucleotides matching TRBD2. The CDR3 is made up of 15 amino acids. Germline V CDR1 and CDR2: SEHNR, FQNEAQ (reference sequence). The junction had 3 bases not matched to a gene; V was cut back by 4 bases and J by 3 bases. As DNA, the CDR3 is TGTGCCAGCAGCTCCCTAGCGGGAGACTACAATGAGCAGTTCTTC. Encoded protein: CASSSLAGDYNEQFF.

This chain joins TRBV4-3 and TRBJ1-2, with D possibly TRBD1 on 5 matching bases. The V end lost 0 bases, the J end lost 4 bases, and 12 bases lay between the germline ends. The CDR3 contains 15 residues. Germline CDR1 reads LGHNA; CDR2 reads YSLEER. The CDR3 protein is CASSQDRQPLYGYTF. The DNA of the CDR3 is TGCGCCAGCAGCCAAGATAGACAGCCCCTCTATGGCTACACCTTC.

The V call is TRBV6-6, the J call TRBJ2-3, with D perhaps TRBD2 (6 bases). Germline lookup yields CDR1 MNHNY and CDR2 SVGAGI (reference sequence). V lost 2 bases and J lost 3, with 12 bases in between. The length of the CDR3 is 15 residues. The CDR3 protein is CASSYLAAGTDTQYF. The CDR3 DNA sequence: TGTGCCAGCAGTTACCTTGCGGCGGGGACAGATACGCAGTATTTT.

The chain combines TRBV4-3 with TRBJ2-5; either TRBD1 or TRBD2 may fit D (5 bases each). TRBJ2-7 explains the end of the DNA better; the J call may be wrong. There are 15 residues in the CDR3. Germline V gene data show CDR1 as LGHNA and CDR2 as YSLEER. The CDR3 DNA reads TGCGCCAGCAGCCACCGACCGGGACCGTCCTACGAGCAGTACTTC. This encodes CASSHRPGPSYEQYF.

The chain links TRBV28 to TRBJ2-3; 9 bases fit TRBD2. The CDR3 spans 18 residues. Germline CDR1 reads MDHEN; CDR2 reads SYDVKM. J gave up 0 bases and V 6 bases, and 13 bases lay outside the gene matches. The CDR3 region is CASSYPYSGSRSTDTQYF. CDR3 coding DNA: TGTGCCAGCAGCTACCCCTATAGCGGGAGTAGGAGCACAGATACGCAGTATTTT.

This chain links TRBV7-2 with TRBJ2-2, with 13 bases lining up with TRBD2. Germline V CDR1 and CDR2: SGHTA, FQGNSA. V lost 3 bases, J lost 0 bases, and 7 bases stayed unmatched. There are 19 residues in the CDR3. The CDR3 is CASSFRLAGGGANTGELFF. CDR3 coding DNA: TGTGCCAGCAGCTTCAGACTAGCGGGAGGAGGAGCGAACACCGGGGAGCTGTTTTTT. Drawing the rest from reference TRBV7-2 and TRBJ2-2, the complete variable domain is GAGVSQSPSNKVTEKGKDVELRCDPISGHTALYWYRQSLGQGLEFLIYFQGNSAPDKSGLPSDRFSAERTGGSVSTLTIQRTQQEDSAVYLCASSFRLAGGGANTGELFFGEGSRLTVL.

The J gene is TRBJ2-5, the V gene TRBV7-2; 9 bases match TRBD2. The germline CDR1 and CDR2 sequences are SGHTA and FQGNSA. This CDR3 spans 13 amino acids. V lost 7 bases and J lost 5; bases outside the gene matches: 5. The CDR3, as DNA: TGTGCCAGCACCGGACTAGCGAGCGAGACCCAGTACTTC. Encoded protein: CASTGLASETQYF.

This rearrangement joins TRBV5-4 to TRBJ2-3; TRBD1 matches 7 bases. V shed 4 bases, J shed 1 base, and the junction held 3 bases outside the gene matches. The CDR3 is 14 amino acids. Germline CDR1 and CDR2: SGHNT and YYREEE (reference sequence). CDR3 sequence (DNA): TGTGCCAGCAGCCGACAGGGAGGCACAGATACGCAGTATTTT. Its translation: CASSRQGGTDTQYF.

V usage is TRBV5-1 and J usage is TRBJ1-2, with 7 bases identical to TRBD1. V lost 3 bases, J lost 6 bases, and 11 bases stayed unmatched. Germline CDR1 SGHRS, CDR2 YFSETQ. This CDR3 has 15 residues. CDR3 sequence: CASSWGQIMDDGYTF. CDR3 in DNA: TGCGCCAGCAGCTGGGGACAGATTATGGACGATGGCTACACCTTC.

This chain links TRBV7-2 with TRBJ2-7; 10 nucleotides match TRBD2. This CDR3 spans 16 amino acids. The V segment lost 3 bases and the J segment 3 bases; nucleotides outside the gene matches: 8. Germline V gene lookup returns CDR1 SGHTA and CDR2 FQGNSA. CDR3 sequence reads: CASSFLAGAYYYEQYF. CDR3 nucleotides: TGTGCCAGCAGCTTCCTAGCGGGGGCCTATTACTACGAGCAGTACTTC.

The chain combines TRBV6-5 with TRBJ2-5; D unresolved. Germline V lookup: CDR1 MNHEY, CDR2 SVGAGI. This CDR3 is built from 14 residues. Trimming shortened V by 6 bases and J by 1 base, and 12 bases separated the two germline ends. The CDR3 DNA sequence: TGTGCCAGCAGACCTGTTGGCCGCCAAGAGACCCAGTACTTC. This codes for CASRPVGRQETQYF.